The source of this T cell receptor (beta chain) is a study of CD8+ T cells in alopecia areata. Treatment given: oral pan-JAK inhibitor, 5-10 mg twice daily. Trimming at V came to 5 bases and at J to 2 bases, leaving 18 bases not matched to a gene. Germline CDR1 PRHDT, CDR2 FYEKMQ (reference sequence). CDR3 length: 19 amino acids. RNA was isolated and reverse transcribed to cDNA, the sequencing template. Clones were read by immunoSEQ multiplex PCR, and TCRdb kept only the in-frame ones, dropping some. The sample holds 200,000 to 250,000 clones; about three fifths are singletons and the top ten take about 4%.

The clonotype was recovered from a human donor with alopecia areata. The sample consisted of CD4+ T cells sorted from blood, taken at week 4, from a patient treated with tofacitinib. This chain connects TRBV13 to TRBJ2-3, with 8 bases aligning to TRBD2. As DNA, the CDR3 is TGTGCCAGCAGCCAAACGCAGCGGGGGAAGTTTCGAAACACAGATACGCAGTATTTT. Translated: CASSQTQRGKFRNTDTQYF.